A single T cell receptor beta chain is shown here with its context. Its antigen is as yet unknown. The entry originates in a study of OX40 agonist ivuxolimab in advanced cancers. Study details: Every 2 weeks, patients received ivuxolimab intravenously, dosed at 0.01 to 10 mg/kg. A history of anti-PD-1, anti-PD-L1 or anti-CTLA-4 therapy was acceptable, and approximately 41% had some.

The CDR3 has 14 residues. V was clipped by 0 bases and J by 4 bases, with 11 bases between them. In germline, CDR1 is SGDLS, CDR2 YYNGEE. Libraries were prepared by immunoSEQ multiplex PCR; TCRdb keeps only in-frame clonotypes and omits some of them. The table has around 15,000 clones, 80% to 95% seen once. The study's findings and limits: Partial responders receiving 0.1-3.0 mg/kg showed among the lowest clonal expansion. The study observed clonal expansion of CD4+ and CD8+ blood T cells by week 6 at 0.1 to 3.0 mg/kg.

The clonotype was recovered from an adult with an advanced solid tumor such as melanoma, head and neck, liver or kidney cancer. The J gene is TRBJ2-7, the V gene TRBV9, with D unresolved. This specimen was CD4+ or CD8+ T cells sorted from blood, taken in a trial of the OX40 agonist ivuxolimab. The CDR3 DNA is TGTGCCAGCAGCGTAGTACCAGACGGGTACGAGCAGTACTTC. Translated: CASSVVPDGYEQYF.